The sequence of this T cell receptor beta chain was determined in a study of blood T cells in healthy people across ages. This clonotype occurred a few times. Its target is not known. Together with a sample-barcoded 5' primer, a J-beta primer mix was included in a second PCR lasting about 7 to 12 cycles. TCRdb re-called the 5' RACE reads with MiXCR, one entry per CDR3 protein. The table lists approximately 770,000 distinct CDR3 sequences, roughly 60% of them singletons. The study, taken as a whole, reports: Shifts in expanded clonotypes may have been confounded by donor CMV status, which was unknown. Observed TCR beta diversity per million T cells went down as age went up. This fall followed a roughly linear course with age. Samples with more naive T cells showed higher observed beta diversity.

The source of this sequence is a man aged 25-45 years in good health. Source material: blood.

CDR3 residues: CASSPILSYGYTF. CDR3 nucleotide sequence: TGCGCCAGCAGCCCGATACTAAGCTATGGCTACACCTTC. V and J are TRBV4-3 and TRBJ1-2; the D is unclear. The V end was cut by 4 bases, the J end by 4 bases, with 10 bases between. Looked up from germline, CDR1 is LGHNA and CDR2 is YSLEER. CDR3 length: 13 residues.